The entry below gives a single T cell receptor beta chain sequence along with its context. The specificity of this receptor is unknown. Base qualities are not at hand, and no much larger clone is one base apart. TCRbeta CDR3 regions were amplified from genomic DNA using the immunoSEQ Assay, a bias-controlled multiplex PCR. For the original study's pipeline: The number of nucleated cells in each sample was estimated by amplification of reference gene primers within the assay. To quantify the absolute abundance of each unique TCRbeta CDR3 rearrangement, sequence reads were collapsed and filtered. For each sample, productive Simpson clonality was calculated by taking the square root of Simpson's diversity index across productive rearrangements. The table was pulled from immuneACCESS by TCRdb, which kept in-frame rearrangements only. Such tables lose some clones; where checked, under half of the loss comes from unresolved V genes, and the rest has no known cause. Clone size and the V and J calls come from that table; the DNA yielded D and trimming. This sample is represented by around 80,000 clones; 82% of them were singletons. About an eighth of the sample goes to the ten largest clones.

The data originate from a study of blood T cell repertoires in COVID-19 (dated by TCRdb to between 2020 and 2021). Concerning the study at large: The collaborator samples originated in the United States, Italy and Spain and spanned the acute and convalescent phases of COVID-19. The prospective study material was composed of cDNA or gDNA derived from T cells, B-cell-depleted T cells, or PBMCs. The dataset comprised deeply sampled blood TCRbeta repertoires from subjects exposed to, actively infected with, or recovered from COVID-19. The repertoires were made available in a free public database intended to serve as a resource for research on the immune response to SARS-CoV-2. Samples came from the ongoing ImmuneRACE study (first 160 participants) plus 1,254 subjects from 6 global collaborators. Sample metadata almost always included a de-identified subject ID, COVID-19 status, age in years and sex. Where available, HLA class I and class II types were obtained from metadata supplied by the sample provider rather than from assay-based typing. General findings and caveats noted by the study authors: How much clinical and demographic metadata was included differed by source and by participant, and the metadata was provided uncurated.

Each collaborating institution followed its own protocols to collect whole blood in K2EDTA tubes. For TCRbeta analysis, collaborators shipped samples as frozen whole blood, isolated PBMCs, or DNA extracted from either of those sample types. The CDR1 and CDR2 encoded by the germline V gene are SGHDT and YYEEEE. The V end gives up 6 bases and the J end 1 base, leaving 15 bases in the junction not matched to a gene. The CDR3 starts with the cysteine, ends with the phenylalanine, and has 17 residues. Only the CDR3 DNA is retained, 51 bases long and in frame from the first base. This chain joins TRBV5-6 to TRBJ2-5; TRBD2 agrees with 7 junctional bases. Sequencing input: peripheral blood. This clonotype was obtained from a man at least 80 years old with acute or convalescent COVID-19. The base sequence is TGTGCCAGCACCTCAACTGCGAAAGCGGGGACCCAAGAGACCCAGTACTTC. This gives the protein CASTSTAKAGTQETQYF.